These 11 T cell receptor beta chains came from one sample sequenced in a study of cytomegalovirus exposure and HLA in healthy donors. PCR employed 60 Vbeta and 13 Jbeta primers. Clones were sequenced by immunoSEQ multiplex PCR, and TCRdb holds only the in-frame ones, with some missing. The sample lists about 130,000 clones; 74% were seen once. The sample was PBMCs. These receptors were collected from a woman in her forties or fifties in good health and CMV-seropositive.

This rearrangement joins TRBV29-1 to TRBJ2-3; 7 nucleotides agree with TRBD2. Germline values: CDR1 SQVTM, CDR2 ANQGSEA. CDR3 length: 16 residues. V trimming: 3 bases; J trimming: 0 bases; junction bases outside the gene matches: 9. This CDR3 is CSVEWDGGSSTDTQYF. The CDR3 nucleotides read TGCAGCGTTGAGTGGGACGGGGGGTCCAGCACAGATACGCAGTATTTT.

The chain combines TRBV2 with TRBJ2-7; no reliable D call. Trimming pared 7 bases from V and 2 bases from J, leaving 12 bases between. The CDR3 is 13 residues long. CDR1 is SNHLY, CDR2 FYNNEI, per germline. The CDR3 is CASMSTRTYEQYF. The CDR3 DNA sequence: TGTGCCAGCATGAGCACCCGAACCTACGAGCAGTACTTC.

This clone was seen more than once but under ten times. J is TRBJ2-3 and V is TRBV7-6, with D perhaps matching TRBD2 (7 bases). V was pared by 6 bases and J by 9 bases, with 13 bases between. From germline, CDR1 is SGHVS and CDR2 FNYEAQ. This CDR3 region has 12 residues. The CDR3 loop is CASSTSGGTQYF. CDR3 DNA sequence: TGTGCCAGCAGTACCTCGGGGGGCACGCAGTATTTT.

The genes are TRBV13 and TRBJ1-4, with 11 bases lining up with TRBD1. J was trimmed by 11 bases and V by 5 bases; bases with no gene match: 16. Germline-derived CDR1 and CDR2 are PRHDT and FYEKMQ (reference sequence). This CDR3 region has 17 residues. CDR3 sequence (DNA): TGTGCCAGCAGCCTCCGGGACAGGGGGGCGACAGGCGAGAAACTGTTTTTT. This gives the protein CASSLRDRGATGEKLFF.

The chain uses TRBV5-1 and TRBJ1-5, with D unclear. CDR3 length: 14 amino acids. Germline assignment: CDR1 SGHRS and CDR2 YFSETQ. Trimming removed 4 bases at V and 5 bases at J, with 13 bases between. The DNA of the CDR3 is TGCGCCAGCAGCACCGGGAGCCTTGATCAGCCCCAGCATTTT. Translating gives CASSTGSLDQPQHF.

The CDR3 bases are TGTGCCTGGAGTTCTCGGGACAGGGTAATCGGCGAGCAGTACTTC. Its protein is CAWSSRDRVIGEQYF. V is TRBV30 and J is TRBJ2-7, with 9 bases matching TRBD1. Trimming took 2 bases from V and 6 from J; bases not matched to a gene: 11. CDR1 is GTSNPN and CDR2 is SVGIG in the germline V gene (reference sequence). The CDR3 is 15 amino acids. The variable domain in full, completed from reference TRBV30 and TRBJ2-7, reads SQTIHQWPATLVQPVGSPLSLECTVEGTSNPNLYWYRQAAGRGLQLLFYSVGIGQISSEVPQNLSASRPQDRQFILSSKKLLLSDSGFYLCAWSSRDRVIGEQYFGPGTRLTVT.

The chain has TRBV4-1 and TRBJ2-5; maybe TRBD1 (6 bases). V lost 2 bases to trimming and J lost 0 bases, with 10 bases between them. This CDR3 comprises 15 residues. In germline, CDR1 is MGHRA, CDR2 YSYEKL. CDR3 sequence: CASSQSAGDQETQYF. DNA of the CDR3: TGCGCCAGCAGCCAAAGCGCAGGGGACCAAGAGACCCAGTACTTC.

The chain links TRBV19 to TRBJ2-5, with D hard to call. Trimming left V 5 bases short and J 0 bases short, with 7 bases between. Germline V lookup: CDR1 LNHDA, CDR2 SQIVND (reference sequence). The CDR3 runs 13 residues. CDR3 DNA: TGTGCCAGTAGTGGGCAATACCAAGAGACCCAGTACTTC. Translating it yields CASSGQYQETQYF. The complete variable domain, with remaining parts taken from reference TRBV19 and TRBJ2-5, reads DGGITQSPKYLFRKEGQNVTLSCEQNLNHDAMYWYRQDPGQGLRLIYYSQIVNDFQKGDIAEGYSVSREKKESFPLTVTSAQKNPTAFYLCASSGQYQETQYFGPGTRLLVL.

The chain employs TRBV5-1 and TRBJ2-5; 11 bases line up with TRBD2. Per the germline V gene, CDR1 is SGHRS and CDR2 is YFSETQ. V dropped 4 bases and J dropped 2; count of bases not matched to a gene: 4. The length of the CDR3 is 15 residues. CDR3 amino acids: CASSLIAGGQETQYF. CDR3 DNA: TGCGCCAGCAGCCTCATAGCGGGGGGGCAAGAGACCCAGTACTTC.

The chain carries TRBV4-2 and TRBJ2-2; D gene unclear. V was pared by 5 bases and J by 7 bases, with 11 bases between. The CDR3 spans 13 residues. Germline CDR1 LGHNA, CDR2 YNFKEQ. The CDR3 here is CASSVGANGELFF. For the CDR3, the DNA is TGTGCCAGCAGCGTCGGAGCTAACGGGGAGCTGTTTTTT.

This clone was seen only a few times. The chain joins TRBV7-2 to TRBJ2-6; D is undetermined. CDR1 and CDR2 (germline): SGHTA, FQGNSA. V was cut by 6 bases and J by 0 bases, with 12 bases left in between. The CDR3 is 16 amino acids. The CDR3 nucleotides read TGTGCCAGCAGTCCCTTCCCTCGCTCTGGGGCCAACGTCCTGACTTTC. As protein: CASSPFPRSGANVLTF.